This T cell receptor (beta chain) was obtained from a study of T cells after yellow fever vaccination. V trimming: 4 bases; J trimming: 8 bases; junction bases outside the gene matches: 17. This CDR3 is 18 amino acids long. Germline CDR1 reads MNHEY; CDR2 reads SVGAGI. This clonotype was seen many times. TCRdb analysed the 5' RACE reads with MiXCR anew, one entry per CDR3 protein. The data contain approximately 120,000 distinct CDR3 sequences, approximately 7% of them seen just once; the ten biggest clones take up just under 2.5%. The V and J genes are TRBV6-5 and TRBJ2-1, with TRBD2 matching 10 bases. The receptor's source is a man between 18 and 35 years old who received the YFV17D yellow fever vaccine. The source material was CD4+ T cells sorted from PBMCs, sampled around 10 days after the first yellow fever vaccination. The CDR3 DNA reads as TGTGCCAGCAGTTTCCCTCGCGAGGAAGCGGGGGGGCCGGATGAGCAGTTCTTC. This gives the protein CASSFPREEAGGPDEQFF.